This paragraph covers one T cell receptor (beta chain) sequence. Sequenced by immunoSEQ multiplex PCR; TCRdb stores in-frame clones only, minus some. Among 250,000 to 350,000 clones, approximately 90% were seen once, and the ten largest hold 2% to 2.5%. These data belong to a study of blood T cell repertoires in COVID-19. Germline-derived CDR1 and CDR2 are KGHDR and SFDVKD. The CDR3 runs to 12 residues. This chain uses TRBV24-1 with TRBJ2-5; 11 bases align to TRBD2. Sequencing was done on a sample of PBMCs or T cells enriched from blood (not recorded which). The TCR was taken from a woman between 18 and 29 years old who had recovered from COVID-19. This CDR3 is CATSGDQETQYF. CDR3 in DNA: TGTGCGACTAGCGGGGACCAAGAGACCCAGTACTTC.